This entry features one TCR beta chain sequence. Its antigen is unknown. Germline CDR1 SQVTM, CDR2 ANQGSEA. The CDR3 is made up of 13 amino acids. V shed 7 bases and J 1 base; nucleotides not matched to a gene: 6. The source of the sample is a study of cytomegalovirus exposure and HLA in healthy donors. Study-level background: As released early, the data held 65 million to 90 million unique TCRs from HLA-typed donors. Points from the study as a whole: Per a later analysis, about 15,000 TCR beta sequences showed association with HLA alleles at 0.05 false discovery rate. Across HLA loci, a later analysis found differing TCR association rates, with DRB1 most and HLA-C fewest.

PCR primers comprised 60 Vbeta and 13 Jbeta primers. Data came from immunoSEQ multiplex PCR; TCRdb stores just in-frame clones and leaves some out. The sample includes approximately 150,000 clones, about four fifths seen only once; the top ten take approximately 6%. Sequencing was performed on PBMCs. The V gene is TRBV29-1, the J gene TRBJ1-1; 7 nucleotides match TRBD1. This TCR was sampled from a man aged 25-45 years in good health and CMV-seropositive. CDR3 protein: CSAQRQGNTEAFF. CDR3 DNA sequence: TGCAGCGCCCAGCGACAGGGGAACACTGAAGCTTTCTTT.